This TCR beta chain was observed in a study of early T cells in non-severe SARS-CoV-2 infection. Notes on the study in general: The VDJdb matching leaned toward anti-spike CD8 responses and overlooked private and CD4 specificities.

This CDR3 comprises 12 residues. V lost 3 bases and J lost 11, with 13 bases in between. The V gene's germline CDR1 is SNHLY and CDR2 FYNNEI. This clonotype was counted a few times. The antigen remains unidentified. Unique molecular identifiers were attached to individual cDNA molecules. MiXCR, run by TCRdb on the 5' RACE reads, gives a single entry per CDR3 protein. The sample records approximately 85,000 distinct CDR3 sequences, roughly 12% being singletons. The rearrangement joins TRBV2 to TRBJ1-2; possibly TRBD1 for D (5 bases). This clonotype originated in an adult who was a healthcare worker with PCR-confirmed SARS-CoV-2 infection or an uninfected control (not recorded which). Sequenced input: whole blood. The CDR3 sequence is CASSDPGRKYTF. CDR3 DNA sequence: TGTGCCAGCAGTGACCCGGGACGAAAGTACACCTTC.